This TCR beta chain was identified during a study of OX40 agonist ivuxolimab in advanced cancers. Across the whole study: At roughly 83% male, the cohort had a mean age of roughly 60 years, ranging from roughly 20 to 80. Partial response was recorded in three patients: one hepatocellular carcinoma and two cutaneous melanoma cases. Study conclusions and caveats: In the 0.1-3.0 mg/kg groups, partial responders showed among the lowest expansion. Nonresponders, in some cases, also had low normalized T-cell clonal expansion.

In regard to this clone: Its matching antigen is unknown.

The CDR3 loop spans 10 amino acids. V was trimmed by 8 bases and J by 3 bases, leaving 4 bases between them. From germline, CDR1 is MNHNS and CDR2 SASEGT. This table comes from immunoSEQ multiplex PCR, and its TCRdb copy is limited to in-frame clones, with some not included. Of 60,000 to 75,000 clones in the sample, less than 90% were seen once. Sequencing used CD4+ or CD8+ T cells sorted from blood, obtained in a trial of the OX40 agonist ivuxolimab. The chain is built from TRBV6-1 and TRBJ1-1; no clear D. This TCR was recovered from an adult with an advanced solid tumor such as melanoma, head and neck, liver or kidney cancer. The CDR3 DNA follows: TGTGCCAGCGTTTACACTGAAGCTTTCTTT. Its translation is CASVYTEAFF.